Each of the 3 T cell receptor beta chains below was sequenced from the same sample in a study of cytomegalovirus exposure and HLA in healthy donors (dated by TCRdb to about 2017). The receptor library was made with the immunoSEQ multiplex PCR assay. For the multiplex PCR, a mixture combining 60 forward primers for TCR Vbeta segments and 13 reverse primers for TCR Jbeta segments was used. The source is immuneACCESS, and TCRdb retained only in-frame sequences with V and J called. Part of the clones is not carried over; for the studies checked, unresolved V genes explain less than half of this, and the remainder is unexplained. In all, the sample holds tens of thousands of clones, and less than 75% of those were seen once. Approximately 12% of the sample is taken by the ten largest. Input material: PBMCs. These receptors were collected from a man aged 55 to 70 in good health and CMV-seropositive.

This clone was seen a few times. The chain combines TRBV10-2 with TRBJ2-5; TRBD2 agrees at 7 bases. J was trimmed by 2 bases and V by 2 bases; bases with no gene match: 14. Germline CDR1 WSHSY, CDR2 SAAADI. This CDR3 has 18 residues. The CDR3 loop is CASSEPARGLAAQETQYF. The CDR3, as DNA: TGCGCCAGCAGTGAGCCCGCGAGAGGGCTAGCGGCACAAGAGACCCAGTACTTC.

The chain recombines TRBV10-3 with TRBJ1-2; D unclear. CDR3 length: 12 amino acids. Between the trimmed V and J ends, which lost 3 bases and 6 bases, there was a span of 8 bases. CDR1 is ENHRY, CDR2 SYGVKD, per germline. This chain's CDR3 is CAISEWADGYTF. Here the CDR3 DNA reads TGTGCCATCAGTGAATGGGCAGATGGCTACACCTTC.

The table lists this clone with a count of one. The rearrangement joins TRBV4-3 to TRBJ2-1; D is possibly TRBD1 (5 bases). V shed 0 bases and J shed 5 bases, with 14 bases lying between them. Germline CDR1 is LGHNA and CDR2 is YSLEER. This CDR3 has 16 residues. This CDR3 reads CASSQDSGPGNNEQFF. The CDR3, as DNA: TGCGCCAGCAGCCAAGATTCTGGTCCAGGGAACAATGAGCAGTTCTTC.